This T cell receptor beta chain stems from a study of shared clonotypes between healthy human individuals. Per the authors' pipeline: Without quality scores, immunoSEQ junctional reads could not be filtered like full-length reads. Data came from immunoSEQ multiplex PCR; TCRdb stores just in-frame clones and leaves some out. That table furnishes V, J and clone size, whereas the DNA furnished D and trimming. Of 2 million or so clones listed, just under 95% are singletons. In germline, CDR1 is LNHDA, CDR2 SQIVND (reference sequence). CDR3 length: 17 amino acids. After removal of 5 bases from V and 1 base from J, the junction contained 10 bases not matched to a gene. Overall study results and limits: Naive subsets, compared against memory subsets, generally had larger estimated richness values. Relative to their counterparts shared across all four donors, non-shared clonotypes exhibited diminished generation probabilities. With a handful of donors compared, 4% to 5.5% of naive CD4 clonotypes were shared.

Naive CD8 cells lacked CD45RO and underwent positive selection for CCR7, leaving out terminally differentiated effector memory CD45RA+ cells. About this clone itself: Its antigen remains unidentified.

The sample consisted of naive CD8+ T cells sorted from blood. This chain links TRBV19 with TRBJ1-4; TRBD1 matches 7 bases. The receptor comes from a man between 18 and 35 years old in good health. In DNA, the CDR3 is TGTGCCAGTAGTCCATCACAGGGGAGGATAACTAATGAAAAACTGTTTTTT. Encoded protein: CASSPSQGRITNEKLFF.